This entry lists 10 T cell receptor beta chains sequenced from one sample in a study of blood T cell repertoires in COVID-19 (dated by TCRdb to 2020 to 2021). Library method: the immunoSEQ multiplex PCR assay. In TCRdb, the immuneACCESS table is reduced to in-frame sequences with V and J assigned. These tables do not hold every clone; where another copy was compared, an unresolved V gene accounts for under half, and the others remain unexplained. Recorded for this sample are fewer than 250,000 clones; approximately 81% of them occurred a single time. Roughly a tenth of the sample is taken by the ten largest. Material for sequencing was peripheral blood. All receptors come from a woman older than 75 with COVID-19, enrolled during active disease.

The chain has TRBV18 and TRBJ1-1, with TRBD1 matching over 9 bases. With 1 base clipped from V and 1 base from J, the junction kept 10 bases outside the gene matches. The CDR3 totals 18 residues. Looked up from germline, CDR1 is KGHSH and CDR2 is LQKENI. The CDR3 region has the DNA TGTGCCAGCTCACCACTCCCACAGGGGGCCATCTCGAACACTGAAGCTTTCTTT. It yields the protein CASSPLPQGAISNTEAFF.

This clone was counted only a few times. The V and J genes are TRBV28 and TRBJ1-2; D perhaps matches TRBD1 (6 bases). Germline V gives CDR1 MDHEN, CDR2 SYDVKM. The germline V and J ends were trimmed by 7 bases and 2 bases, with 17 bases remaining between them. This CDR3 region has 15 residues. The CDR3 coding sequence is TGTGCCAGCAATCCAAGCTCAAGGGGGAACTATGGCTACACCTTC. Its protein is CASNPSSRGNYGYTF.

The gene calls are TRBV24-1 and TRBJ1-5; 7 positions agree with TRBD1. Germline CDR1 and CDR2: KGHDR and SFDVKD. The junction had 9 bases not matched to a gene; V was cut back by 2 bases and J by 6 bases. The CDR3 consists of 16 residues. The CDR3 region has the DNA TGTGCCACCAGTGATTCGGGACAGCTGGCGGGTCAGCCCCAGCATTTT. Its protein is CATSDSGQLAGQPQHF.

A single count supports this clone. V is TRBV7-2 and J is TRBJ1-3; D unclear. Germline V gene data show CDR1 as SGHTA and CDR2 as FQGNSA. V lost 1 base and J lost 0, with 7 bases in between. The length of the CDR3 is 15 residues. CDR3 DNA: TGTGCCAGCAGCTTAGACACCAGCTCTGGAAACACCATATATTTT. Protein: CASSLDTSSGNTIYF. The full variable domain, completed using reference TRBV7-2 and TRBJ1-3, is GAGVSQSPSNKVTEKGKDVELRCDPISGHTALYWYRQSLGQGLEFLIYFQGNSAPDKSGLPSDRFSAERTGGSVSTLTIQRTQQEDSAVYLCASSLDTSSGNTIYFGEGSWLTVV.

This chain joins TRBV4-2 and TRBJ2-2; 8 bases agree with TRBD1. In germline, CDR1 is LGHNA, CDR2 YNFKEQ. The CDR3 consists of 16 residues. J lost 6 bases, V lost 3 bases, and 9 bases had no gene match. The CDR3 bases are TGTGCCAGCAGCCACGGCGACAGGGGTTTTCCCGGGGAGCTGTTTTTT. This encodes CASSHGDRGFPGELFF.

The chain recombines TRBV6-5 with TRBJ1-5; D is perhaps TRBD1 (6 bases). The V and J ends lost 6 bases and 5 bases respectively, with 14 bases between them. CDR3 size: 14 residues. The germline V gene has CDR1 MNHEY and CDR2 SVGAGI. The CDR3: CASRRQVLDQPQHF. DNA for the CDR3: TGTGCCAGCAGGAGACAGGTACTGGATCAGCCCCAGCATTTT.

The chain uses TRBV5-3 and TRBJ1-4, with TRBD1 matching over 8 bases. Being an ORF, TRBV5-3 has a function that is uncertain. The V gene end was trimmed by 5 bases and the J gene end by 7 bases; junction bases not matched to a gene: 4. This CDR3 is 13 amino acids long. For the CDR3, the DNA is TGTGCCAGAAGACCCGGACAGGGTGAAAAACTGTTTTTT. It encodes CARRPGQGEKLFF.

The chain uses TRBV18 and TRBJ1-1; 7 bases align to TRBD1. This CDR3 spans 15 amino acids. Trimming cost V 1 base and J 4 bases; bases outside gene matches: 6. Germline V lookup: CDR1 KGHSH, CDR2 LQKENI. The CDR3 nucleotides are TGTGCCAGCTCACCACTGACAGGGAGAGGCACTGAAGCTTTCTTT. Encoded protein: CASSPLTGRGTEAFF. The whole variable domain, filled in from reference TRBV18 and TRBJ1-1, reads NAGVMQNPRHLVRRRGQEARLRCSPMKGHSHVYWYRQLPEEGLKFMVYLQKENIIDESGMPKERFSAEFPKEGPSILRIQQVVRGDSAAYFCASSPLTGRGTEAFFGQGTRLTVV.

V gene TRBV7-2 combines with J gene TRBJ2-5; D perhaps matches TRBD2 (7 bases). This CDR3 contains 14 residues. Trimming took off 3 bases at V and 4 bases at J, with 12 bases between the two ends. Looked up from germline, CDR1 is SGHTA and CDR2 is FQGNSA. The CDR3 sequence: CASSFWGGGETQYF. CDR3 in DNA: TGTGCCAGCAGCTTCTGGGGGGGCGGAGAGACCCAGTACTTC.

The rearrangement uses TRBV18 and TRBJ1-2, with D possibly TRBD1 on 6 matching bases. The CDR3 spans 15 residues. Per germline, CDR1 KGHSH and CDR2 LQKENI. V was clipped by 5 bases and J by 6 bases, with 19 bases between them. The CDR3 loop is CASSSNTGSIDGYTF. The CDR3 bases are TGTGCCAGCTCATCCAATACAGGGTCAATTGATGGCTACACCTTC.